The T cell receptor beta chain described here comes from a study of blood T cell repertoires in COVID-19 (TCRdb year 2020). With regard to the full study: Collaborator samples came from the United States, Italy and Spain and covered acute and convalescent phases of COVID-19. The material from the prospective study consisted of cDNA or gDNA derived from T cells, B-cell-depleted T cells, or PBMCs. Subjects who had been exposed to COVID-19, were actively infected with it, or had recovered from it provided the deeply sampled blood TCRbeta repertoires that made up the dataset. A freely available public database, intended as a resource for researchers studying the immune response to SARS-CoV-2, is where the repertoires were released. Samples were obtained from the ongoing ImmuneRACE study (first 160 participants) and from over 1,000 subjects provided by 6 global collaborators. A de-identified subject ID, COVID-19 status, age in years and sex were almost always included in the sample metadata. Where HLA class I and class II types were available, the types were taken from metadata supplied by the sample provider, not from assay-based typing.

Whole blood was collected in K2EDTA tubes by collaborating institutions according to the institutions' own protocols. For TCRbeta analysis, collaborators shipped samples as frozen whole blood, isolated PBMCs, or DNA extracted from either of those sample types. TCRbeta CDR3 regions were amplified from genomic DNA by means of the immunoSEQ Assay, a bias-controlled multiplex PCR. The study's processing was this. Within the assay, amplification of reference gene primers was used to estimate how many nucleated cells each sample contained. To quantify the absolute abundance of each unique TCRbeta CDR3 rearrangement, sequence reads were collapsed and filtered. Productive Simpson clonality was computed per sample as the square root of Simpson's diversity index over productive rearrangements. TCRdb took this table from immuneACCESS and kept in-frame rearrangements with V and J called. Such tables lack part of the clones; where checked against another copy, unresolved V genes explain under half of the gap, and the rest is unexplained. D and trimming come from the DNA, and the V and J calls and clone size come from that table. Counted in this sample were 50,000 to 65,000 clones; 85% to 90% of them appeared once. The ten largest clones take up roughly 5.3% of the sample.

CDR1 and CDR2, looked up from the germline V gene, are MDHEN and SYDVKM. There are 14 amino acids in the CDR3, from cysteine to phenylalanine inclusive. The CDR3 DNA has 42 bases and is translated from base 1. Cut back by 2 bases and 2 bases, the V and J ends lie 9 bases apart. Study-wide findings and limitations: The quantity of clinical and demographic metadata differed by source and by participant and was supplied without curation.

Remarks on this clone: Its specific antigen is unknown. The record has no base qualities; no much larger clone is one base away.

The rearranged chain carries TRBV28 and TRBJ2-5; the D gene remains uncertain. This TCR came from a man aged 60 to 69 with active COVID-19. The sequenced material came from peripheral blood. The nucleotide sequence is given as TGTGCCAGCAGTTTAGGCAGCGCTCAAGAGACCCAGTACTTC. It codes for CASSLGSAQETQYF.